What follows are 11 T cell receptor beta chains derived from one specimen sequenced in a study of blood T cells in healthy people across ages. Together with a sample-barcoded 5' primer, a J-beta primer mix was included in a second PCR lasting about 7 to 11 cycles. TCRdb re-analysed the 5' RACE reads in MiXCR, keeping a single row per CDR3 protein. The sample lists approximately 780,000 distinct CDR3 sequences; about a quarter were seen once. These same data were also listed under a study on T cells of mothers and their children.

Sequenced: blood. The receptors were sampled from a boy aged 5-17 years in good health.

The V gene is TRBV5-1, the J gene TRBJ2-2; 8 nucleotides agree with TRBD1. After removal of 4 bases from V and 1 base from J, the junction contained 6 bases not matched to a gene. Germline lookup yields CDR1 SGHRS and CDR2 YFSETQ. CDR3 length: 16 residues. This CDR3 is CASSLPGQENTGELFF. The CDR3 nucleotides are TGCGCCAGCAGCCTACCGGGACAGGAGAACACCGGGGAGCTGTTTTTT.

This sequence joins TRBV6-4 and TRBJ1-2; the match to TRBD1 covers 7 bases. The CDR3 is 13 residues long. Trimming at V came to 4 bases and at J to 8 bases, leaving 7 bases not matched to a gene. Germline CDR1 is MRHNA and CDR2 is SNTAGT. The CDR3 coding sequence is TGTGCCAGCAGTGTCACAGGGGCGGGCGGCTACACCTTC. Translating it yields CASSVTGAGGYTF.

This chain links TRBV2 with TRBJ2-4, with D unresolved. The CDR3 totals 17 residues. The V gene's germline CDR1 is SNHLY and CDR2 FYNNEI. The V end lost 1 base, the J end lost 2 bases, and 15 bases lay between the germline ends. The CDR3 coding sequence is TGTGCCAGCAGTGAAGAGGTGGAGAGCGTGCCCAAAAACATTCAGTACTTC. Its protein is CASSEEVESVPKNIQYF.

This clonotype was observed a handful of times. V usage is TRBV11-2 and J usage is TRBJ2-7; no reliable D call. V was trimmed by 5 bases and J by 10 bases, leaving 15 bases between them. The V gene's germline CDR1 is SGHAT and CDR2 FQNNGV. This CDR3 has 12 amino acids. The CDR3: CASSPVLKLQYF. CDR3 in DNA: TGTGCCAGCAGCCCGGTCTTAAAGCTTCAGTACTTC. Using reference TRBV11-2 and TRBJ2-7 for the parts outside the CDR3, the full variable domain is EAGVAQSPRYKIIEKRQSVAFWCNPISGHATLYWYQQILGQGPKLLIQFQNNGVVDDSQLPKDRFSAERLKGVDSTLKIQPAKLEDSAVYLCASSPVLKLQYFGPGTRLTVT.

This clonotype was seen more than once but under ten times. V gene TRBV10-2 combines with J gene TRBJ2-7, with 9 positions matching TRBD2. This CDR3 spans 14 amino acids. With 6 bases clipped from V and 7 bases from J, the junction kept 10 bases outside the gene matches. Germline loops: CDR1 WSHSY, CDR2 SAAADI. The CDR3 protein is CASRSSGGSPEQYF. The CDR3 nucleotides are TGCGCCAGCAGGTCGAGCGGGGGGTCCCCTGAGCAGTACTTC.

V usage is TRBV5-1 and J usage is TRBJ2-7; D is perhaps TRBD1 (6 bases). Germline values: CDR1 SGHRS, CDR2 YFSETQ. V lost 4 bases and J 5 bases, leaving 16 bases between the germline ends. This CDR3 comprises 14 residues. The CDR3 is CASSVRGRKDEQYF. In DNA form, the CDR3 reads TGCGCCAGCAGCGTCAGGGGTCGTAAGGACGAGCAGTACTTC.

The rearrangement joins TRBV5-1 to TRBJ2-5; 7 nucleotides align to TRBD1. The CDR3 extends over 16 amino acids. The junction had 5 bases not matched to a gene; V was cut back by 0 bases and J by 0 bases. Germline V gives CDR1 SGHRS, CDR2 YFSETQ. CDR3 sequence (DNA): TGCGCCAGCAGCTTGGTGAGGGGGCGCTACCAAGAGACCCAGTACTTC. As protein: CASSLVRGRYQETQYF.

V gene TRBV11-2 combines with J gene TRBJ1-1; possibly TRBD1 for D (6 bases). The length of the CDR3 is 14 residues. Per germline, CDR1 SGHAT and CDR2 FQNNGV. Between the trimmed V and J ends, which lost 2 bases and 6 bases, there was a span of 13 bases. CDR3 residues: CASSLHTGRPEAFF. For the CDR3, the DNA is TGTGCCAGCAGCTTACACACAGGGAGGCCTGAAGCTTTCTTT.

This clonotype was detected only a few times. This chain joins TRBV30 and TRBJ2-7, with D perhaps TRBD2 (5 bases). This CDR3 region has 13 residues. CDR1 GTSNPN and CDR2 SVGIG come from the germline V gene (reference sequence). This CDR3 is CAPPRATLCEQYF. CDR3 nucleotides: TGTGCGCCGCCGCGGGCGACTCTGTGCGAGCAGTACTTC.

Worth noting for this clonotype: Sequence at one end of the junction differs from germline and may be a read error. The CDR3 spells CASSYSTPGDTIYF. CDR3 bases: TGTGCCAGCAGCTACTCAACCCCCGGGGACACCATATATTTT. This chain links TRBV6-6 with TRBJ1-3; no clear D. The CDR3 is 14 residues long. CDR1 and CDR2 from the germline V gene are MNHNY and SVGAGI (reference sequence).

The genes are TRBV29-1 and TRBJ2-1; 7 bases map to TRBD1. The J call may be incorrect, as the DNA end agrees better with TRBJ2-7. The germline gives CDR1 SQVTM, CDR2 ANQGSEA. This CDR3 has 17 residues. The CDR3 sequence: CSVVTVLEGALYNEQYF. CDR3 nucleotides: TGCAGCGTTGTGACTGTATTAGAGGGGGCGCTTTACAACGAGCAGTACTTC.